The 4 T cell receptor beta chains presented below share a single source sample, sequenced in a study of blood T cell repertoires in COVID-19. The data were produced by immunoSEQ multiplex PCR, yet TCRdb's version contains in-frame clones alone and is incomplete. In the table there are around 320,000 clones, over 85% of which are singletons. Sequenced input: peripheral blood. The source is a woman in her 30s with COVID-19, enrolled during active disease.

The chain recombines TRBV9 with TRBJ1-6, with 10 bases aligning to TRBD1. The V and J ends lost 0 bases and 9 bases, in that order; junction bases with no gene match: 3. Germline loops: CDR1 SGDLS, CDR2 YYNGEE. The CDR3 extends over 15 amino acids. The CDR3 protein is CASSVAGTGVSPLHF. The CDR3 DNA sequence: TGTGCCAGCAGCGTAGCCGGGACAGGGGTTTCACCCCTCCACTTT.

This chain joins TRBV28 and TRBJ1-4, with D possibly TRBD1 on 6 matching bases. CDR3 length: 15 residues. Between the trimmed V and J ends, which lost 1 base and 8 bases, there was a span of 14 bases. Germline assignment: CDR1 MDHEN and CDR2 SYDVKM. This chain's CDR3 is CASSLLQGIREKLFF. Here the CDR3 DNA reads TGTGCCAGCAGTTTATTACAGGGTATAAGGGAAAAACTGTTTTTT.

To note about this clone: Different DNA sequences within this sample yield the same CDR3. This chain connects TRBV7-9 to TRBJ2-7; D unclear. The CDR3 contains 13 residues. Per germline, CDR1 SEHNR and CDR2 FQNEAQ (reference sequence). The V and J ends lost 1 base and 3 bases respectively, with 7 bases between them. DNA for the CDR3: TGTGCCAGCAGCTTAGGCCAGTTCTACGAGCAGTACTTC. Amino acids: CASSLGQFYEQYF.

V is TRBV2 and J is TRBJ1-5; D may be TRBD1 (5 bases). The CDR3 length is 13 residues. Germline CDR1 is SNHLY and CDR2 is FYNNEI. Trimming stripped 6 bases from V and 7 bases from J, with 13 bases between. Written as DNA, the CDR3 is TGTGCCAGCAGGCAGGGCCTCAGGCAGCCCCAGCATTTT. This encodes CASRQGLRQPQHF.